This T cell receptor (beta chain) was captured by sequencing in a study of blood T cells in healthy people across ages. Study results and caveats: Older age coincided with a roughly linear decline in TCR beta diversity per million T cells. The unsorted PBMCs prevented any conclusive comparison of naive versus antigen-experienced cells.

For the second PCR, which ran for about 6 to 12 cycles, a sample-barcoded 5' primer and a J-beta primer mix were used. MiXCR, run by TCRdb on the 5' RACE reads, gives a single entry per CDR3 protein. The sample shows around 750,000 distinct CDR3 sequences, around half of them seen only once. This clonotype appeared a single time. Its target is not known. From germline, CDR1 is LGHDT and CDR2 YNNKEL (reference sequence). V dropped 3 bases and J dropped 3; count of bases not matched to a gene: 8. This CDR3 is 15 amino acids long. Source material: blood. The V gene is TRBV3-1, the J gene TRBJ2-7; 7 bases are shared with TRBD2. The receptor comes from a man older than 75 in good health. As DNA, the CDR3 is TGTGCCAGCAGCCAGGGGGGGGGAATTTACTACGAGCAGTACTTC. Encoded protein: CASSQGGGIYYEQYF.